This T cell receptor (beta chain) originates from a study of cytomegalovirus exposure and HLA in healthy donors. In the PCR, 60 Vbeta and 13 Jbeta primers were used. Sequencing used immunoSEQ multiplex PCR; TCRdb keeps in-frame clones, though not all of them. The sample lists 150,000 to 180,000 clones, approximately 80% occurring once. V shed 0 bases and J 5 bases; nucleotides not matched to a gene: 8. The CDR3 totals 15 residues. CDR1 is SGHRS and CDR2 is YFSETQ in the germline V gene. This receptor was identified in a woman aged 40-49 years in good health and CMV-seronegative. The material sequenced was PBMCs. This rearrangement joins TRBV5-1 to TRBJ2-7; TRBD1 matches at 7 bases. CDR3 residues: CASSLGGGNGNEQYF. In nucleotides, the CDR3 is TGCGCCAGCAGCTTGGGAGGGGGCAATGGGAACGAGCAGTACTTC.